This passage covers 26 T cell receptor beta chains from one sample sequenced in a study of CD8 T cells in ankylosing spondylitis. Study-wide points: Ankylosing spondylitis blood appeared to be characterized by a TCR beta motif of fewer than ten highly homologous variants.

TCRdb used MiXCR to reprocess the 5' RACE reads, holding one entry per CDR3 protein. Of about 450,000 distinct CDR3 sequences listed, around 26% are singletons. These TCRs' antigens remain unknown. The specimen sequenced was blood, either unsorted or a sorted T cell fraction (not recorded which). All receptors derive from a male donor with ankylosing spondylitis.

In nucleotides, the CDR3 is TGTGCCAGCAATAAGCGGCAATCCTACAATGAGCAGTTCTTC. Amino acid sequence: CASNKRQSYNEQFF. The chain recombines TRBV11-3 with TRBJ2-1, with D perhaps TRBD2 (5 bases). V lost 7 bases and J lost 1, with 11 bases in between. The CDR3 is made up of 14 amino acids. Germline CDR1 SGHNT, CDR2 YENEEA.

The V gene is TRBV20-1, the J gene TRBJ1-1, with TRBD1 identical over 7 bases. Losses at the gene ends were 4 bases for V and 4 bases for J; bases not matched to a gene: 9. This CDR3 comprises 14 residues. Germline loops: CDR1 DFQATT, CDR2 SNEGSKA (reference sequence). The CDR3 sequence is CSAISRGGGTEAFF. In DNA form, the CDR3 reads TGCAGTGCTATTTCCAGGGGGGGAGGCACTGAAGCTTTCTTT.

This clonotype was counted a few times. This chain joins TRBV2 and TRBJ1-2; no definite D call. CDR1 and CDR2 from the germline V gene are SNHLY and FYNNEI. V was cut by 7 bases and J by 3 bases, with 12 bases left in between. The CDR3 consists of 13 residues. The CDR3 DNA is TGTGCCAGCAAAGGGAGAGGCTACTATGGCTACACCTTC. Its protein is CASKGRGYYGYTF.

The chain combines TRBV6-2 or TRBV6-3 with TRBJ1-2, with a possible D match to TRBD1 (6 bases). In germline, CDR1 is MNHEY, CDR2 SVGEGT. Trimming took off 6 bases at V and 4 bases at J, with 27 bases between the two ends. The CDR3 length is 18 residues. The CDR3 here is CASSTSRGSSAVGYGYTF. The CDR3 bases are TGTGCCAGCAGCACCTCAAGGGGGTCTTCCGCGGTGGGCTATGGCTACACCTTC.

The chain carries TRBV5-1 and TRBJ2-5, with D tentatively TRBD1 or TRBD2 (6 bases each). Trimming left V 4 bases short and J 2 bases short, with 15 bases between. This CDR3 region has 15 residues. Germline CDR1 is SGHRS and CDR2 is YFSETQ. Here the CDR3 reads CASSPMGAGQETQYF. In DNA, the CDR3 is TGCGCCAGCAGCCCGATGGGGGCGGGACAAGAGACCCAGTACTTC.

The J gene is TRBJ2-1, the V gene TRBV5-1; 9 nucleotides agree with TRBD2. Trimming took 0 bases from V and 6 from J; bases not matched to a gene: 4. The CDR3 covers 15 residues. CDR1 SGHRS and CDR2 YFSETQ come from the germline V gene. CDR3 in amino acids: CASSLGREGGNEQFF. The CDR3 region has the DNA TGCGCCAGCAGCTTGGGGCGGGAGGGAGGCAATGAGCAGTTCTTC.

The CDR3 sequence: CASSHTGAQLYEQYF. CDR3 nucleotides: TGCGCCAGCAGCCATACAGGGGCCCAGCTCTACGAGCAGTACTTC. This chain connects TRBV5-1 to TRBJ2-7, with 7 bases fitting TRBD1. Germline trimming cut 4 bases from V and 3 bases from J; bases unmatched to any gene: 10. The CDR3 runs to 15 residues. Germline V gene data show CDR1 as SGHRS and CDR2 as YFSETQ.

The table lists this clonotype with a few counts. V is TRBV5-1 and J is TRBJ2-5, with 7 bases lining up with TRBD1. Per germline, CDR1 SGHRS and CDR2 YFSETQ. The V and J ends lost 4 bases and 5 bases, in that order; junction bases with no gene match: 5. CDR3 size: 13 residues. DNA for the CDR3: TGCGCCAGCAGCGAACAGGGGATGGAGACCCAGTACTTC. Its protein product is CASSEQGMETQYF.

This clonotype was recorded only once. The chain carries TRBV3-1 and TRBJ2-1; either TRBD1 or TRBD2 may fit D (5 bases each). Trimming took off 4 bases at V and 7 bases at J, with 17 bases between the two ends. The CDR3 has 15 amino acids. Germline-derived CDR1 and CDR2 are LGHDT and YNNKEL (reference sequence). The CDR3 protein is CASSLDRGPANEQFF. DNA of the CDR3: TGTGCCAGCAGCCTCGACCGGGGCCCCGCGAATGAGCAGTTCTTC.

As DNA, the CDR3 is TGTGCCAGCAGCCAAATCCTAGCGGCCTACAATGAGCAGTTCTTC. Translated, it gives CASSQILAAYNEQFF. This chain joins TRBV14 and TRBJ2-1; 7 bases line up with TRBD2. Germline lookup yields CDR1 SGHDN and CDR2 FVKESK. This CDR3 has 15 amino acids. The ends lost 2 bases at V and 2 bases at J; junction bases unmatched: 3.

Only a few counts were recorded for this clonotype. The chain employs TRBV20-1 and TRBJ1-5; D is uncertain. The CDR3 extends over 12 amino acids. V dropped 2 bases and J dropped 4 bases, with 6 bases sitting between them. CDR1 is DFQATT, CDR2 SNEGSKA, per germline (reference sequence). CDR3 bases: TGCAGTGCTAGACAGAGTAATCAGCCCCAGCATTTT. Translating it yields CSARQSNQPQHF.

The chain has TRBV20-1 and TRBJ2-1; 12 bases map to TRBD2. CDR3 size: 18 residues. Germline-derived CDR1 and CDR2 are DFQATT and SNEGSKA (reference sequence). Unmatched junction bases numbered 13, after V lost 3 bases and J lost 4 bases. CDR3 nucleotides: TGCAGTGCTAGTAGGACCGCTAGCGGGAGGGGGCGGTACAATGAGCAGTTCTTC. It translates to CSASRTASGRGRYNEQFF.

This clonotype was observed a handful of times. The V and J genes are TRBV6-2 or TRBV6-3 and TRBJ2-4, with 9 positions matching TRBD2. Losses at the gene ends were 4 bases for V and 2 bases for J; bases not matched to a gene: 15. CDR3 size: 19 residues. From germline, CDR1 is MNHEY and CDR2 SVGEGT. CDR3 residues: CASSFPTSGTSWTKNIQYF. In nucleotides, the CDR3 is TGTGCCAGCAGTTTCCCGACTAGCGGAACTTCTTGGACCAAAAACATTCAGTACTTC.

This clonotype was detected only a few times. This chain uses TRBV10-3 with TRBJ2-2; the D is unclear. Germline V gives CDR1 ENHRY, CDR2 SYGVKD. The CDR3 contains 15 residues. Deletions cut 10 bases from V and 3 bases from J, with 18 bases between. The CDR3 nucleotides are TGTGCCAGCATGAAAATTGGTGCGGACACCGGGGAGCTGTTTTTT. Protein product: CASMKIGADTGELFF.

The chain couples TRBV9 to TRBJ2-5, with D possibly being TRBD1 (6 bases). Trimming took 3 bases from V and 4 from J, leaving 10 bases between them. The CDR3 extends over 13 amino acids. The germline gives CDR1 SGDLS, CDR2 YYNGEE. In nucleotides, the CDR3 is TGTGCCAGCAGCGGAAGGGGGTCAGAGACCCAGTACTTC. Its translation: CASSGRGSETQYF. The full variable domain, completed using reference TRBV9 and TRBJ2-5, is DSGVTQTPKHLITATGQRVTLRCSPRSGDLSVYWYQQSLDQGLQFLIQYYNGEERAKGNILERFSAQQFPDLHSELNLSSLELGDSALYFCASSGRGSETQYFGPGTRLLVL.

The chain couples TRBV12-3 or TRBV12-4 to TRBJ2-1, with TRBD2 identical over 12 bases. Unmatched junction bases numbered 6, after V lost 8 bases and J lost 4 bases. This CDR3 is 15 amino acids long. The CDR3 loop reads CASGPSGREYNEQFF. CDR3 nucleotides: TGTGCCAGCGGACCTAGCGGGAGGGAATACAATGAGCAGTTCTTC.

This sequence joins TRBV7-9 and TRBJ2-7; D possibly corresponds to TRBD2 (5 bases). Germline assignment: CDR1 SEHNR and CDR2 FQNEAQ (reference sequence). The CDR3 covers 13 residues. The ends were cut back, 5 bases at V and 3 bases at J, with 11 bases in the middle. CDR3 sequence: CASSVAGSYEQYF. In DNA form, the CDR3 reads TGTGCCAGCAGCGTCGCTGGGAGCTACGAGCAGTACTTC. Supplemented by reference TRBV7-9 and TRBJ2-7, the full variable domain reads DTGVSQNPRHKITKRGQNVTFRCDPISEHNRLYWYRQTLGQGPEFLTYFQNEAQLEKSRLLSDRFSAERPKGSFSTLEIQRTEQGDSAMYLCASSVAGSYEQYFGPGTRLTVT.

The chain's CDR3 is CASSRSGGNTDTQYF. The CDR3 nucleotides read TGCGCCAGCAGCCGGAGCGGAGGGAACACAGATACGCAGTATTTT. The chain combines TRBV5-1 with TRBJ2-3; TRBD2 might be the D (6 bases). Per germline, CDR1 SGHRS and CDR2 YFSETQ. The CDR3 runs to 15 residues. Trimming stripped 4 bases from V and 2 bases from J, with 14 bases between.

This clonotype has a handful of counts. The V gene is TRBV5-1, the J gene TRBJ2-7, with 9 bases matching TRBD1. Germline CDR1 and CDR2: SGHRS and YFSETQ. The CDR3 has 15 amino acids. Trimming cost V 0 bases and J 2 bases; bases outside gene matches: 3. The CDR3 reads CASSLDGTGPYEQYF. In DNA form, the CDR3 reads TGCGCCAGCAGCTTGGATGGGACAGGGCCCTACGAGCAGTACTTC.

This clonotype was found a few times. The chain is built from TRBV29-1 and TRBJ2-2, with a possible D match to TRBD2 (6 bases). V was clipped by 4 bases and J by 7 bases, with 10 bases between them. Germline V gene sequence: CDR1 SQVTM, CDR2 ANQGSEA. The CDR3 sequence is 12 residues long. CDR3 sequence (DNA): TGCAGCGTTGGCGGGGACGGCGGGGAGCTGTTTTTT. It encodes CSVGGDGGELFF.

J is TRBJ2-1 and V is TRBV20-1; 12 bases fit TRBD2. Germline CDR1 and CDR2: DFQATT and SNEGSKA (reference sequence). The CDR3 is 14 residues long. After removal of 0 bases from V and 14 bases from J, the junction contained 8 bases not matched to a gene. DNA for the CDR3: TGCAGTGCTAGAGATGGGCTAGCGGGAGGGCCGGAGTTCTTC. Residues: CSARDGLAGGPEFF.

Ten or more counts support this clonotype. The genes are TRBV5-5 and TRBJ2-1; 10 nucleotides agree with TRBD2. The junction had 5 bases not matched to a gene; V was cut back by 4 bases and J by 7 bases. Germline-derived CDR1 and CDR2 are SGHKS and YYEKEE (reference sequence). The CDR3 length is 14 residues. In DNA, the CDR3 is TGTGCCAGCAGCCCCCGGACTAGCGGAAATGAGCAGTTCTTC. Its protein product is CASSPRTSGNEQFF.

CDR3 coding DNA: TGCAGTGCCGGCTTGGGGAACTATGGCTACACCTTC. This sequence encodes CSAGLGNYGYTF. The chain carries TRBV20-1 and TRBJ1-2; D is undetermined. The germline V gene has CDR1 DFQATT and CDR2 SNEGSKA (reference sequence). CDR3 length: 12 amino acids. V was shortened by 6 bases and J by 2 bases, with 10 bases between the two germline ends.

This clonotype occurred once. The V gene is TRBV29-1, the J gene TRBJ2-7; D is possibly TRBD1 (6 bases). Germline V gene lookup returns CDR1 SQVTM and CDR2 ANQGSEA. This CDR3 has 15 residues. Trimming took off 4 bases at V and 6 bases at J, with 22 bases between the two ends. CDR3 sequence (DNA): TGCAGCGTTGTGGCACACCGGACAGCCTCGCGCGAGCAGTACTTC. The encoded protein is CSVVAHRTASREQYF.

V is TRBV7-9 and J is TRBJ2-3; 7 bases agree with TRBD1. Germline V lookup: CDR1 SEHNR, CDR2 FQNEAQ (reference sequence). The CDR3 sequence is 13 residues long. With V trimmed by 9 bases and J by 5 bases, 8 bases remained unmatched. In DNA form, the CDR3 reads TGTGCCAGTATCCAAGGGGGCCGAGATACGCAGTATTTT. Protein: CASIQGGRDTQYF.

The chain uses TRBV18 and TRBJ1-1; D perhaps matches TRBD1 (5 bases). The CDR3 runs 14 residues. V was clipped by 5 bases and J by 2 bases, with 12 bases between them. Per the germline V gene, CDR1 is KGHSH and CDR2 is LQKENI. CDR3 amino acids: CASSGGTPNTEAFF. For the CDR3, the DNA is TGTGCCAGCTCAGGAGGGACTCCCAACACTGAAGCTTTCTTT.